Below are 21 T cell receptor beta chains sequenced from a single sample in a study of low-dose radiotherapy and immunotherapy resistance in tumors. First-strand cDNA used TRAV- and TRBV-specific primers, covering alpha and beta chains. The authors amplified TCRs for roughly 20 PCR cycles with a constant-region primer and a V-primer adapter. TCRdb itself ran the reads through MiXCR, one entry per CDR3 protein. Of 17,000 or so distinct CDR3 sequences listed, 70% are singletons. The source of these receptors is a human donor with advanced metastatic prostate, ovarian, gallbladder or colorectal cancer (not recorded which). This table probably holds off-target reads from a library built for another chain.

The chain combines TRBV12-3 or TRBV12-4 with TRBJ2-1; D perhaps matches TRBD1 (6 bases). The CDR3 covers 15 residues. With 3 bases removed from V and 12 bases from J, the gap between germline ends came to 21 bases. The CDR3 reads CASSLWDTTRHGQFF. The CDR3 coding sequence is TGTGCCAGCAGTTTGTGGGACACCACCCGGCATGGGCAGTTCTTC.

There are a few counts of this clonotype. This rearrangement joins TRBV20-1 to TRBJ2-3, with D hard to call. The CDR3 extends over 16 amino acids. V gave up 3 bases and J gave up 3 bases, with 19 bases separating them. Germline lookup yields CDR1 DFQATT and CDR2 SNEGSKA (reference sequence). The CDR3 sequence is CSASRAASYWTDTQYF. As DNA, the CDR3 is TGCAGTGCTAGCCGGGCCGCGAGCTATTGGACAGATACGCAGTATTTT.

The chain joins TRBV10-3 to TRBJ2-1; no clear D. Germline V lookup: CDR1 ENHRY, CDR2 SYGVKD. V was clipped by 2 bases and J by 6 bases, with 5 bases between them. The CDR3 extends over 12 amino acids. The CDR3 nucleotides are TGTGCCATCAGTGAGGCCGGCAATGAGCAGTTCTTC. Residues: CAISEAGNEQFF.

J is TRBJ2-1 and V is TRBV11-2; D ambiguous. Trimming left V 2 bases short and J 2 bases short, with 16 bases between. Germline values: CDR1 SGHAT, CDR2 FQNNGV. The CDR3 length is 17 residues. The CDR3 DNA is TGTGCCAGCAGCTTATCTTGGCGACAAACTCCCTACAATGAGCAGTTCTTC. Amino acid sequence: CASSLSWRQTPYNEQFF.

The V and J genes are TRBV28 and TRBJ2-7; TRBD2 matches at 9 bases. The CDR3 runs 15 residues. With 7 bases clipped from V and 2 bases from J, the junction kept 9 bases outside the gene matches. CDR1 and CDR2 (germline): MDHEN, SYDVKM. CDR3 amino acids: CASTKAGGKAYEQYF. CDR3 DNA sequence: TGTGCCAGCACCAAAGCGGGAGGTAAAGCCTACGAGCAGTACTTC. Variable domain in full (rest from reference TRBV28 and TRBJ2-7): DVKVTQSSRYLVKRTGEKVFLECVQDMDHENMFWYRQDPGLGLRLIYFSYDVKMKEKGDIPEGYSVSREKKERFSLILESASTNQTSMYLCASTKAGGKAYEQYFGPGTRLTVT.

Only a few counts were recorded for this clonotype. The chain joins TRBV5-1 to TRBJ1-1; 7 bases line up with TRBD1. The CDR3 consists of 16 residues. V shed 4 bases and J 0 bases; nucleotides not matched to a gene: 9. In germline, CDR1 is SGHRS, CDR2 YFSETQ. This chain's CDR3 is CASSPQVGGLNTEAFF. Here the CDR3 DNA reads TGCGCCAGCAGCCCTCAGGTAGGGGGCTTGAACACTGAAGCTTTCTTT.

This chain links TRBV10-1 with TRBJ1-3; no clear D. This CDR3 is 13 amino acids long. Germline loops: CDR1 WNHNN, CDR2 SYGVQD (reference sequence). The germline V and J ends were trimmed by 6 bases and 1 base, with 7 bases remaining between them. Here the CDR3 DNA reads TGCGCCAGCAGCCGGGAATCTGGAAACACCATATATTTT. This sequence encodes CASSRESGNTIYF.

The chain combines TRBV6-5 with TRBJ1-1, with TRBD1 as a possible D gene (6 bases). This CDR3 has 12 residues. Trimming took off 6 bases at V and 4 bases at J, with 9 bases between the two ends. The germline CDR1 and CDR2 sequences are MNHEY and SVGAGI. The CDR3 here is CASRSGATEAFF. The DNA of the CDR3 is TGTGCCAGCAGATCAGGGGCCACTGAAGCTTTCTTT.

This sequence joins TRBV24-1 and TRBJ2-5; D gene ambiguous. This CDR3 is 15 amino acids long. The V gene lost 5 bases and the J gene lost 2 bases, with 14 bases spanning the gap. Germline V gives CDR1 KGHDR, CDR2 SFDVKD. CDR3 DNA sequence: TGTGCCACCAGTGTTGGCCACTCCTCACAAGAGACCCAGTACTTC. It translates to CATSVGHSSQETQYF.

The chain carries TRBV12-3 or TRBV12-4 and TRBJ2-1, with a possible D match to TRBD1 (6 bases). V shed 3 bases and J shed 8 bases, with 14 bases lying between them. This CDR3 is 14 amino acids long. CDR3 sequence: CASSLDSGMDEQFF. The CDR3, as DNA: TGTGCCAGCAGTTTGGACAGTGGGATGGATGAGCAGTTCTTC.

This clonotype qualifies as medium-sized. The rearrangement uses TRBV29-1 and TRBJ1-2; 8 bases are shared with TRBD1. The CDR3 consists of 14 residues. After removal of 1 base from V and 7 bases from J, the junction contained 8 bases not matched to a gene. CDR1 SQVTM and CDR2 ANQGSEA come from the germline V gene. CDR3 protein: CSVEAFAGTGGYTF. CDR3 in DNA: TGCAGCGTTGAAGCATTCGCAGGGACAGGTGGCTACACCTTC.

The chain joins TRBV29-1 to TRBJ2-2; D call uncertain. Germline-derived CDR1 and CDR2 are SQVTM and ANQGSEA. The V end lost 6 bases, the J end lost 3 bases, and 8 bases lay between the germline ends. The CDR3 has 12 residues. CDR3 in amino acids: CSVPVDTGELFF. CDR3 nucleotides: TGCAGCGTCCCCGTGGACACCGGGGAGCTGTTTTTT.

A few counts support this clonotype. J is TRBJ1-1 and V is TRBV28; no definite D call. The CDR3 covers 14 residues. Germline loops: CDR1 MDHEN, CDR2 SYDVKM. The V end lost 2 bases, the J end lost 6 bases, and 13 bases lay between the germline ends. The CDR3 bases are TGTGCCAGCAGTTTAGGCCCCCATCGGGCTGAAGCTTTCTTT. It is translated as CASSLGPHRAEAFF. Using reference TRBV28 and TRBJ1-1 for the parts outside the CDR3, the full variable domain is DVKVTQSSRYLVKRTGEKVFLECVQDMDHENMFWYRQDPGLGLRLIYFSYDVKMKEKGDIPEGYSVSREKKERFSLILESASTNQTSMYLCASSLGPHRAEAFFGQGTRLTVV.

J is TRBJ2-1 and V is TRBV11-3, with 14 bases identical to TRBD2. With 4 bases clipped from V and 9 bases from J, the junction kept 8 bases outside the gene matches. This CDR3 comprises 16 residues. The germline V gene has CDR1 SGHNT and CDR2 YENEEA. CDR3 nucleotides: TGTGCCAGCAGCTATAGGGGGACTAGCGGGAGCGGTGAGCAGTTCTTC. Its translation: CASSYRGTSGSGEQFF.

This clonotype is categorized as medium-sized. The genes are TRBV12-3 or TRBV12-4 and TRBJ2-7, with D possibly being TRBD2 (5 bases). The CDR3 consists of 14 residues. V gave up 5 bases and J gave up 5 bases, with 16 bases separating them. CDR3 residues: CASSTGFGVNEQYF. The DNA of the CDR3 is TGTGCCAGCAGTACGGGGTTTGGGGTGAACGAGCAGTACTTC.

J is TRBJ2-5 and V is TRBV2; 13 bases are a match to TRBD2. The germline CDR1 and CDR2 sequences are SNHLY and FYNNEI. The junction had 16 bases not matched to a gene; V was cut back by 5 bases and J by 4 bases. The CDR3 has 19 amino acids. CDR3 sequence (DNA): TGTGCCAGCAGTACAGGACTAGCGGGAGTGTTTCGGGCCGCAGAGACCCAGTACTTC. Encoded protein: CASSTGLAGVFRAAETQYF.

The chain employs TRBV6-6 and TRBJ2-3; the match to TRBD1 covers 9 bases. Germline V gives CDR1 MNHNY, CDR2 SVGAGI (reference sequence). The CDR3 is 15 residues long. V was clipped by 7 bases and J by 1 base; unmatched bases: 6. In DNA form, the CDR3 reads TGTGCCAGCACCGACCGGGACAGGGGCACAGATACGCAGTATTTT. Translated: CASTDRDRGTDTQYF.

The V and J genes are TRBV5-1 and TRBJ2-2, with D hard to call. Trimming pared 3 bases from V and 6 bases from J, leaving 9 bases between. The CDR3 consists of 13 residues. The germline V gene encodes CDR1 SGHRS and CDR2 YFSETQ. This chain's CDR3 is CASSSTVAGELFF. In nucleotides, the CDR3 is TGCGCCAGCAGCTCTACAGTAGCCGGGGAGCTGTTTTTT.

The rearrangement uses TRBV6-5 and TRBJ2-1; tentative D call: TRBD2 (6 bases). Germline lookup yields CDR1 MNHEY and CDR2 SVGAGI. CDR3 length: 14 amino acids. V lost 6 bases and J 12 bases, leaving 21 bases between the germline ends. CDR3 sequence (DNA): TGTGCCAGCAGACCCCGGGACTCCGAACGGGTGCAGTTCTTC. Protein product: CASRPRDSERVQFF.

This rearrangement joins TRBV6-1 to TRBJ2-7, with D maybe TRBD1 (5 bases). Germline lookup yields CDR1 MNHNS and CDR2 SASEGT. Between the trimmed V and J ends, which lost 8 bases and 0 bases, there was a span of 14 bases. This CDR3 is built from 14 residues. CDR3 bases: TGTGCCAGCCGTGGGCAGGGCAGCTCCTACGAGCAGTACTTC. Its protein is CASRGQGSSYEQYF.

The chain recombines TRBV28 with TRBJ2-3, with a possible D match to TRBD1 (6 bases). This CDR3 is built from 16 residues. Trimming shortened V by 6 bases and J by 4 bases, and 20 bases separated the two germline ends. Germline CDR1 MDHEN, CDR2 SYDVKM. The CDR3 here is CASRPYGGAMADTQYF. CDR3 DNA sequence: TGTGCCAGCAGGCCCTATGGGGGCGCGATGGCAGATACGCAGTATTTT.